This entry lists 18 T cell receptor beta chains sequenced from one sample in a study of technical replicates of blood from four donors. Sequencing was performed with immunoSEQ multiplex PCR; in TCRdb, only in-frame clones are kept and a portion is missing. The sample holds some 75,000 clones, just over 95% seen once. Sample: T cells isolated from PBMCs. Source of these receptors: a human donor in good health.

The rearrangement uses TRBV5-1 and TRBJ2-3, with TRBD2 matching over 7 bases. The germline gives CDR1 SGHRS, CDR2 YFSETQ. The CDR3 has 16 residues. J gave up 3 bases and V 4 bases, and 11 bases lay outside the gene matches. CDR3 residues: CASSGFGSGGTDTQYF. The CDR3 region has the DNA TGCGCCAGCAGCGGGTTTGGATCGGGAGGAACAGATACGCAGTATTTT.

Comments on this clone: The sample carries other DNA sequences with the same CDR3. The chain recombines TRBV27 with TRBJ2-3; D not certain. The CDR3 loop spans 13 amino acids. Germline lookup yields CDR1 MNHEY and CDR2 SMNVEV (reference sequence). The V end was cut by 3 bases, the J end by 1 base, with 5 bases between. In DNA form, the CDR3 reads TGTGCCAGCAGTTTGACACGCACAGATACGCAGTATTTT. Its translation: CASSLTRTDTQYF.

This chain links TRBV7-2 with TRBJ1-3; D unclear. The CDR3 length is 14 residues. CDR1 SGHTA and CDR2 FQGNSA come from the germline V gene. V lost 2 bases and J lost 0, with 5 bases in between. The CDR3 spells CASSLQASGNTIYF. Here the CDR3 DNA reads TGTGCCAGCAGCTTACAGGCCTCTGGAAACACCATATATTTT. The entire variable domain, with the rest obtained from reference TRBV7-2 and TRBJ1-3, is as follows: GAGVSQSPSNKVTEKGKDVELRCDPISGHTALYWYRQSLGQGLEFLIYFQGNSAPDKSGLPSDRFSAERTGGSVSTLTIQRTQQEDSAVYLCASSLQASGNTIYFGEGSWLTVV.

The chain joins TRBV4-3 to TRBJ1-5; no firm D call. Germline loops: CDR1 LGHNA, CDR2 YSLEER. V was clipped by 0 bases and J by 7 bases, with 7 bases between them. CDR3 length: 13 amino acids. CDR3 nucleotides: TGCGCCAGCAGCCAAGAGACCGGGCAGCCCCAGCATTTT. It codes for CASSQETGQPQHF.

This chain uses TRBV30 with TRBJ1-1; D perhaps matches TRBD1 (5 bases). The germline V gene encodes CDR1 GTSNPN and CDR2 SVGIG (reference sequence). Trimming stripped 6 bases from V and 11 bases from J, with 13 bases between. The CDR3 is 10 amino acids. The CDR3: CACRGGGAFF. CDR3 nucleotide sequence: TGTGCCTGTAGAGGCGGGGGTGCTTTCTTT.

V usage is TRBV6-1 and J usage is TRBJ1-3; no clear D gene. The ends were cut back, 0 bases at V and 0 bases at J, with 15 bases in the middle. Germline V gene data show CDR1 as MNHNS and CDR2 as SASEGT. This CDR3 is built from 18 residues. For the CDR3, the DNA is TGTGCCAGCAGTGAAGCGCTTCTTTATGTCAGCTCTGGAAACACCATATATTTT. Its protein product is CASSEALLYVSSGNTIYF.

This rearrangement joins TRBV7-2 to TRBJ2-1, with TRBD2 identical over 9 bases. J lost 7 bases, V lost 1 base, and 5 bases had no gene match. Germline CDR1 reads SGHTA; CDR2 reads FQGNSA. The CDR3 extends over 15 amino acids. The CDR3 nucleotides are TGTGCCAGCAGCTTAGGGGCGGGAGGGTATAATGAGCAGTTCTTC. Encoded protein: CASSLGAGGYNEQFF.

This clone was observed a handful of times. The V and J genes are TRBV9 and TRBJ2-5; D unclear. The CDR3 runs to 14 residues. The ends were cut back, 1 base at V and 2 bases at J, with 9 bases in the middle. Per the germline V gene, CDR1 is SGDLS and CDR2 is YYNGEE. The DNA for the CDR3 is TGTGCCAGCAGCGTATCCACTACACAAGAGACCCAGTACTTC. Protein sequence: CASSVSTTQETQYF. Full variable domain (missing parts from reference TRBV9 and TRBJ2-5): DSGVTQTPKHLITATGQRVTLRCSPRSGDLSVYWYQQSLDQGLQFLIQYYNGEERAKGNILERFSAQQFPDLHSELNLSSLELGDSALYFCASSVSTTQETQYFGPGTRLLVL.

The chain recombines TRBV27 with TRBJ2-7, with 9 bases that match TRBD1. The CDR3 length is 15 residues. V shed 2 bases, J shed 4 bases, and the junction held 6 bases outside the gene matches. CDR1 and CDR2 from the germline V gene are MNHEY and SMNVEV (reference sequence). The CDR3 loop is CASSLGRTGEYEQYF. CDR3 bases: TGTGCCAGCAGTTTAGGAAGGACAGGGGAGTACGAGCAGTACTTC.

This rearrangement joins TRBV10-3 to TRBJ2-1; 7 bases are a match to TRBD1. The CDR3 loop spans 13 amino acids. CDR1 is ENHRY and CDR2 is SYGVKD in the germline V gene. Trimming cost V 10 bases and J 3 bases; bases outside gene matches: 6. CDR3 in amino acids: CATTGLYYNEQFF. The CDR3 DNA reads TGTGCCACGACAGGGTTATACTACAATGAGCAGTTCTTC.

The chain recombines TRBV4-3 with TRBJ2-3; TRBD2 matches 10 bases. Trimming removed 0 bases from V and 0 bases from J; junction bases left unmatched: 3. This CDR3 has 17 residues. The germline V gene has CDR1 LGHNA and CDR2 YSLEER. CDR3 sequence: CASSQDGTSESTDTQYF. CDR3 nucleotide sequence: TGCGCCAGCAGCCAAGACGGGACTAGCGAAAGCACAGATACGCAGTATTTT.

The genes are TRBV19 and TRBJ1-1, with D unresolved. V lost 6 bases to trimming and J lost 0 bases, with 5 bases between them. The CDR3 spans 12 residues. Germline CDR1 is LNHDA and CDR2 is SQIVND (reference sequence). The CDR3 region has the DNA TGTGCCAGTAGGGGCCTGAACACTGAAGCTTTCTTT. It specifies CASRGLNTEAFF.

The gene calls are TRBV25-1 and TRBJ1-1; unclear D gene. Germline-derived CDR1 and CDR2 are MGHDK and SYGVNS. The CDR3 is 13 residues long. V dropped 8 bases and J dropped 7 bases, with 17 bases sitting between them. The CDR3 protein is CASAPRVDGEAFF. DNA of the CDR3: TGTGCCAGCGCCCCTCGGGTGGATGGTGAAGCTTTCTTT.

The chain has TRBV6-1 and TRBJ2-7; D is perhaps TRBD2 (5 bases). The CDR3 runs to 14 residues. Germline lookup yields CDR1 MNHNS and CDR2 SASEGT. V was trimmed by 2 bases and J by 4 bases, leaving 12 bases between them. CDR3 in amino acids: CASSELGRGYEQYF. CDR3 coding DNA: TGTGCCAGCAGTGAATTGGGCCGGGGATACGAGCAGTACTTC.

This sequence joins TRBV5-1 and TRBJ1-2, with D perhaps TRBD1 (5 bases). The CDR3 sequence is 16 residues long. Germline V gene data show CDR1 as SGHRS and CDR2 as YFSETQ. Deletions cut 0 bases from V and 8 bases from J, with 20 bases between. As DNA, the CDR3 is TGCGCCAGCAGCTTGGACTTCGGGCGGGGGTCGGGCGGCTACACCTTC. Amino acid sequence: CASSLDFGRGSGGYTF.

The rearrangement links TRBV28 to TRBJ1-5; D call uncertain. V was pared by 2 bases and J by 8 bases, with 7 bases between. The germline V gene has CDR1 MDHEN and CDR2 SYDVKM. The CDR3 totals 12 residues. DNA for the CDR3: TGTGCCAGCAGTTTAATTTCGGAGCCCCAGCATTTT. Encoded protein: CASSLISEPQHF.

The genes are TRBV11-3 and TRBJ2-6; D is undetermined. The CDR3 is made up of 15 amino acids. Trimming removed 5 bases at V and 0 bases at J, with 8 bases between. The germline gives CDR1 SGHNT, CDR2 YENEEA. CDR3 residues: CASSLGSSGANVLTF. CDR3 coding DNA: TGTGCCAGCAGCCTCGGTAGCTCTGGGGCCAACGTCCTGACTTTC.

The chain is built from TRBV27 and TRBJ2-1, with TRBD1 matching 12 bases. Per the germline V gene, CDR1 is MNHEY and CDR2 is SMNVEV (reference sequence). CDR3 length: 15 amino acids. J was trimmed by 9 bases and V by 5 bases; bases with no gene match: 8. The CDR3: CASSLRDRGLGEQFF. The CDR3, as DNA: TGTGCCAGCAGTCTCCGGGACAGGGGGCTGGGTGAGCAGTTCTTC.